This T cell receptor beta chain was captured by sequencing in a study of tissue T cells after allogeneic stem cell transplantation. V was clipped by 1 base and J by 1 base; unmatched bases: 4. Germline V lookup: CDR1 SNHLY, CDR2 FYNGKV (reference sequence). The CDR3 sequence is 16 residues long. Data came from immunoSEQ multiplex PCR; TCRdb stores just in-frame clones and leaves some out. The profile covers over a thousand clones, with over 45% appearing a single time and about 13% taken by the ten largest. With respect to this clone: Its antigen is undetermined. The germline and genes are mouse ones. Read coverage stops 1 residue before the CDR3 terminus; the germline J gene supplies the remainder.

As to time point: mouse harvest day 7 after allogeneic transplant. Each mouse received 10^7 T-cell-depleted marrow cells plus 10^6 splenic CD5+ T cells by tail vein. Study results and caveats: Only a limited share of tissue TCRs appeared in blood or spleen.

This TCR derives from a female BALB/c mouse given C57BL/6 T cells with graft-versus-host disease after an allogeneic hematopoietic cell transplant. Sequencing used liver tissue. The V gene is TRBV3, the J gene TRBJ1-1, with 9 bases fitting TRBD1. CDR3 sequence: CASSLDRGRGNTEVFF. The CDR3 DNA, read in part, is TGTGCCAGCAGCTTAGACAGGGGGCGCGGGAACACAGAAGTCTTC.